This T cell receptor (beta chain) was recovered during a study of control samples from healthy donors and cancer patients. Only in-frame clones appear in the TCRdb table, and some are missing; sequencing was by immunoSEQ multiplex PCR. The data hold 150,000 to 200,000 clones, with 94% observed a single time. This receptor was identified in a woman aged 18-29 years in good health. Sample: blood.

The CDR3 nucleotides read TGCGCCAGCAGCTCCCTTGGCGGTGGGGGTGAAAAACTGTTTTTT. Protein: CASSSLGGGGEKLFF. This chain uses TRBV5-1 with TRBJ1-4, with D perhaps TRBD1 (5 bases). Germline loops: CDR1 SGHRS, CDR2 YFSETQ. V was cut by 3 bases and J by 7 bases, with 16 bases left in between. The CDR3 totals 15 residues.